The present entry profiles one T cell receptor beta chain with its context. V was pared by 11 bases and J by 6 bases, with 12 bases between. The CDR3 runs 11 residues. In terms of age and location, participants ranged from roughly 18 to 95 years and lived in about two dozen US areas. Donors were grouped by their self-reported clinical history. The sample comes from a study of blood T cell repertoires in COVID-19. Whole-study context: PBMCs, B-cell-depleted T cells, or T cells were the source of the cDNA or gDNA that made up the material.

Assay used: immunoSEQ multiplex PCR; TCRdb lists only in-frame clones, some missing. The data hold a few hundred thousand clones, with 75% to 90% observed a single time. The rearrangement joins TRBV6-7 to TRBJ2-3; TRBD2 is a possible D gene (6 bases). TRBV6-7 qualifies as an ORF whose function is uncertain. This receptor was obtained from a man between 35 and 55 years old who had recovered from COVID-19. The specimen was PBMCs or T cells enriched from blood (not recorded which). The CDR3 bases are TGTGCCCTATCGGCGGGGGATACGCAGTATTTT. Translating it yields CALSAGDTQYF.